These T cell receptor beta chains were read from a single sample in a study of blood T cells in healthy people across ages. TCRdb reprocessed the 5' RACE reads via MiXCR and lists one record per CDR3 protein. The sample has 630,000 or so distinct CDR3 sequences; about 28% are singletons. The specimen was blood. All receptors come from a woman aged 80 or over in good health. Each CDR3 is given with its conserved first and last residue. A D gene is named only where the DNA matches it firmly. Rows give clone size only sometimes, using once, few, many, or a class for an expanded clone.

V: TRBV20-1; size: -; D: TRBD1; CDR3: CSANGQGASSYEQYF
V: TRBV10-3; size: -; D: -; CDR3: CAIMAGTSGNTIYF
V: TRBV19; size: -; D: TRBD1; CDR3: CASSVEGQRPNYGYTF
V: TRBV14; size: many; D: TRBD2; CDR3: CASSPGLAGGQETQYF
V: TRBV3-1; size: many; D: -; CDR3: CASSQDIWGTVGTHEQFF
V: TRBV7-9; size: few; D: TRBD1; CDR3: CASRGGTVNTEAFF
V: TRBV21-1; size: many; D: -; CDR3: CASSTQRGGRFSGANVLTF
V: TRBV4-3; size: many; D: TRBD1; CDR3: CASSQNSGGSGYTF
V: TRBV14; size: many; D: -; CDR3: CASSQRDGRRLFF
V: TRBV6-2/TRBV6-3; size: -; D: -; CDR3: CASSYPGTQNSPLHF
V: TRBV9; size: few; D: -; CDR3: CASSPRVEASTYGYTF
V: TRBV19; size: few; D: -; CDR3: CASSISRSSYEQYF
V: TRBV20-1; size: -; D: -; CDR3: CSARGVTGKDGYTF
V: TRBV5-1; size: -; D: TRBD1; CDR3: CASSWTGEGTYEQYF
V: TRBV5-8; size: few; D: -; CDR3: CASSLVRVRIPTDTQYF
V: TRBV6-2/TRBV6-3; size: once; D: -; CDR3: CASSYSGHERYF
V: TRBV9; size: many; D: TRBD1; CDR3: CASSARPGQGKDEQFF
V: TRBV7-9; size: -; D: TRBD2; CDR3: CASSLAPTSGGEETQYF
V: TRBV2; size: many; D: -; CDR3: CASRREAALDNEQFF
V: TRBV6-5; size: many; D: TRBD1; CDR3: CASSFSGGSGANVLTF
V: TRBV30; size: many; D: -; CDR3: CAWSAWDGFSYEQYF
V: TRBV20-1; size: many; D: TRBD2; CDR3: CSASPFLTSGGLHSYEQYF
V: TRBV2; size: many; D: -; CDR3: CASGEIRSLNEQFF
V: TRBV28; size: many; D: -; CDR3: CASTGAGNYGYTF
V: TRBV12-3/TRBV12-4; size: many; D: -; CDR3: CASETKGGMNTEAFF
V: TRBV5-4; size: -; D: -; CDR3: CASSGDPSSYEQYF
V: TRBV5-1; size: few; D: -; CDR3: CASSLDMLNEKLFF
V: TRBV6-5; size: -; D: -; CDR3: CASSYLIGANTEAFF
V: TRBV12-3/TRBV12-4; size: -; D: TRBD1; CDR3: CASSSGQGQGNEQFF
V: TRBV30; size: few; D: TRBD1; CDR3: CAWSATGVYGYTF
V: TRBV7-9; size: -; D: -; CDR3: CASSFQRQMNTEAFF
V: TRBV5-1; size: few; D: TRBD1; CDR3: CASSLGDDRGGGYTF
V: TRBV6-2/TRBV6-3; size: few; D: -; CDR3: CASSYSGQRAEAFF
V: TRBV5-1; size: many; D: -; CDR3: CASSLSRQNQETQYF
V: TRBV5-1; size: few; D: -; CDR3: CASSPHSSSLNTEAFF
V: TRBV12-3/TRBV12-4; size: -; D: TRBD2; CDR3: CASSPRLAGGNYEQYF